This TCR beta chain was found in a study of cytomegalovirus exposure and HLA in healthy donors. Turning to the study itself: Of over 300 genotyped donors, approximately 80% clustered with self-reported Caucasian donors.

With 3 bases clipped from V and 8 bases from J, the junction kept 29 bases outside the gene matches. The germline CDR1 and CDR2 sequences are LNHNV and YYDKDF (reference sequence). The CDR3 runs 23 residues. Both 60 Vbeta primers and 13 Jbeta primers went into the PCR. Using immunoSEQ multiplex PCR, the repertoire was profiled, and TCRdb retains in-frame clones only, with some absent. This sample has roughly 200,000 clones; approximately 84% occur once, and the top ten carry 2.9%. Whole-study results and caveats: Some highly shared sequence variants likely arose as a pipeline artifact.

This clone was found a few times. Antigen specificity is unknown. The chain combines TRBV15 with TRBJ2-1, with TRBD2 matching over 12 bases. Sequencing was carried out using PBMCs. This TCR was sampled from a female donor in good health and CMV-seronegative. The CDR3, as DNA: TGTGCCACCAGCAGGGGGCCGGGCCCCAGGGAAGGGGAGACTAGCGGGAGAGTGGATGAGCAGTTCTTC. Protein: CATSRGPGPREGETSGRVDEQFF.